This T cell receptor (beta chain) comes out of a study of post-analysis software for immune sequencing data. Turning to the study itself: Progressive-relapsing, secondary progressive and relapsing-remitting multiple sclerosis were among the disease courses included. Study results and limitations: Included in a set of four or five TRBV segments more frequent in patients than controls were TRBV5-6, TRBV5-1 and TRBV20-1.

CDR1 is ENHRY, CDR2 SYGVKD, per germline. This CDR3 comprises 16 residues. V dropped 3 bases and J dropped 2 bases, with 17 bases sitting between them. The authors incorporated unique molecular identifiers into the TCR beta cDNA libraries. From the PCR reads, TCRdb called clonotypes with MiXCR, one entry per CDR3 protein. The profile shows hundreds of thousands of distinct CDR3 sequences, roughly a third of them singletons. Notes on this clonotype: What it binds is not known.

Sequencing was carried out using blood. The chain recombines TRBV10-3 with TRBJ2-7, with D possibly TRBD2 on 6 matching bases. This TCR derives from a girl aged 10-17 years with multiple sclerosis. In DNA, the CDR3 is TGTGCCATCAGTGATCAGGCTAGCGCAGAGACCTACGAGCAGTACTTC. It specifies CAISDQASAETYEQYF.